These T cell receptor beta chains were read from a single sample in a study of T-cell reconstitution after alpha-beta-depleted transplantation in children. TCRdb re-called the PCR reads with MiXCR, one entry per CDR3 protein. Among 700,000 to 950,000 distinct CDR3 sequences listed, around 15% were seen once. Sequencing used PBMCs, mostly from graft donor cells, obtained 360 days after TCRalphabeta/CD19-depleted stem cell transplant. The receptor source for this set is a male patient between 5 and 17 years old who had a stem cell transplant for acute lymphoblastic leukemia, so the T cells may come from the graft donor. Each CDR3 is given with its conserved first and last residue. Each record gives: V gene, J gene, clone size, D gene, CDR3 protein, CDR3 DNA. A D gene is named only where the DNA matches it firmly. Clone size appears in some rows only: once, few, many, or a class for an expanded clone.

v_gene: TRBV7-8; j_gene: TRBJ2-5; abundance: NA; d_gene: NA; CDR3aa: CASSLESAVKETQYF; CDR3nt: TGTGCCAGCAGCTTAGAATCGGCGGTTAAAGAGACCCAGTACTTC
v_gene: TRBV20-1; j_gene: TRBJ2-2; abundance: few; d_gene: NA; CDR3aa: CSAREWRDGLGTGELFF; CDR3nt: TGCAGTGCTAGAGAGTGGCGGGATGGGCTTGGGACCGGGGAGCTGTTTTTT
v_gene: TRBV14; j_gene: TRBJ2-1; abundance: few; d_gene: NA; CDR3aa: CASSQDLGPGYNEQFF; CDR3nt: TGTGCCAGCAGCCAAGATCTAGGACCAGGATACAATGAGCAGTTCTTC
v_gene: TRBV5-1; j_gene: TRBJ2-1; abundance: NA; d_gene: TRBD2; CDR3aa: CASSLVVAGDYNEQFF; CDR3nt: TGCGCCAGCAGCTTGGTTGTTGCGGGAGACTACAATGAGCAGTTCTTC
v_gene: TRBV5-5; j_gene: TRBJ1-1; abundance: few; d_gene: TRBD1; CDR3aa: CASSYTYTGGTEAFF; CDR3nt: TGTGCCAGCAGCTATACTTACACAGGGGGCACTGAAGCTTTCTTT
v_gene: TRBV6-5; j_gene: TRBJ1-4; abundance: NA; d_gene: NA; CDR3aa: CASSYGRLLPQLFF; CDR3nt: TGTGCCAGCAGTTACGGGAGGCTTCTACCGCAACTGTTTTTT
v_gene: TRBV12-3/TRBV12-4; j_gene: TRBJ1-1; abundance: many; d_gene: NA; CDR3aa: CASSFDAGPTEAFF; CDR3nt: TGTGCCAGCAGTTTCGATGCGGGGCCCACTGAAGCTTTCTTT
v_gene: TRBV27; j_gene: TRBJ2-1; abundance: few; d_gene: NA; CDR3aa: CASSFFPPLAGQVDEQFF; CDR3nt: TGTGCCAGCAGTTTCTTTCCCCCTCTAGCGGGACAGGTCGATGAGCAGTTCTTC
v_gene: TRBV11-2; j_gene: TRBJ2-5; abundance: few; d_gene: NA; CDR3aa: CASSLDPEGSRETQYF; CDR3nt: TGTGCCAGCAGCTTAGATCCAGAGGGGAGTAGGGAGACCCAGTACTTC
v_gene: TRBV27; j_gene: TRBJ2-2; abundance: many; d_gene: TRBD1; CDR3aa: CASRTHRGRNTGELFF; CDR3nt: TGTGCCAGCAGGACGCACAGGGGGCGCAACACCGGGGAGCTGTTTTTT
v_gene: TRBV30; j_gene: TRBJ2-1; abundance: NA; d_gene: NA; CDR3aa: CAWSVGLLAGDEQFF; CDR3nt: TGTGCCTGGAGTGTAGGTCTCCTCGCAGGGGATGAGCAGTTCTTC
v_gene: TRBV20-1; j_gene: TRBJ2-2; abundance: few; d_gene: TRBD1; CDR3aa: CSAPWRQGVTGELFF; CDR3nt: TGCAGTGCTCCCTGGCGCCAGGGGGTGACCGGGGAGCTGTTTTTT
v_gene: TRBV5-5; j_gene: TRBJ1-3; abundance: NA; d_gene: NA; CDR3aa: CASSHRGRRNTIYF; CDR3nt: TGTGCCAGCAGCCATCGGGGGCGCCGAAACACCATATATTTT
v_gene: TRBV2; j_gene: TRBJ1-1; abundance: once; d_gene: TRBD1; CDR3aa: CASIIGTGGTEAFF; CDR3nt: TGTGCCAGCATAATAGGGACAGGGGGCACTGAAGCTTTCTTT
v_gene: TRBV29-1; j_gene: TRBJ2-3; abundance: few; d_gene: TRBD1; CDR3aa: CSVLGTGLTDTQYF; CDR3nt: TGCAGCGTTTTAGGGACAGGTCTCACAGATACGCAGTATTTT
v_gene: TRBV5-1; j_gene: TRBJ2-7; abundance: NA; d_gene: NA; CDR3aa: CASSLVLGSEQYF; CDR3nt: TGCGCCAGCAGCTTGGTACTGGGCTCAGAGCAGTACTTC
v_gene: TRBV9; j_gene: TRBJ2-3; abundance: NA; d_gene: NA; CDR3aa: CASSALTRSATDTQYF; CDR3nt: TGTGCCAGCAGCGCCCTAACCCGCAGCGCCACAGATACGCAGTATTTT
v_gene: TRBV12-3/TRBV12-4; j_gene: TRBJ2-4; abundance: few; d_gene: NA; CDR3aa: CASSFPARKNIQYF; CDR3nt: TGTGCCAGCAGTTTCCCGGCCCGCAAAAACATTCAGTACTTC
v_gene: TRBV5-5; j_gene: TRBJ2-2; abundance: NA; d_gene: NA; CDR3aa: CASSLVRQDLNTGELFF; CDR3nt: TGTGCCAGCAGCTTGGTAAGACAGGACCTGAACACCGGGGAGCTGTTTTTT
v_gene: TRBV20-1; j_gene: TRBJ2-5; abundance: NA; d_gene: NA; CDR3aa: CRGDHQETQYF; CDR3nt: TGCAGGGGGGACCACCAAGAGACCCAGTACTTC
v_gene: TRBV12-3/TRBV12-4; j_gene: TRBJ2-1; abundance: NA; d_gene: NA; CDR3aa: CASSLLAQDNNEQFF; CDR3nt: TGTGCCAGCAGTTTATTAGCCCAAGACAACAATGAGCAGTTCTTC
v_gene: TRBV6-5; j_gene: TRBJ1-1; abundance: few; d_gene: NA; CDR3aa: CASSYSTDRNTEAFF; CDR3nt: TGTGCCAGCAGTTACTCCACGGACAGGAACACTGAAGCTTTCTTT
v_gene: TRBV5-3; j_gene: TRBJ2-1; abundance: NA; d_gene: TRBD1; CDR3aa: CARSPGQGVMEYNEQFF; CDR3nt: TGTGCCAGAAGCCCAGGACAGGGGGTAATGGAGTACAATGAGCAGTTCTTC
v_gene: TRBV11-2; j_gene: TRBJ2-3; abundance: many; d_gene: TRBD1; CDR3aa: CASSRPTGTGSTQYF; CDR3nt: TGTGCCAGCAGCCGGCCGACAGGGACAGGGAGTACGCAGTATTTT
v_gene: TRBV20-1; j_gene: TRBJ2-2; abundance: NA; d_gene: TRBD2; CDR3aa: CSARTSGRDTGELFF; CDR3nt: TGCAGTGCGAGGACTAGCGGGAGGGACACCGGGGAGCTGTTTTTT
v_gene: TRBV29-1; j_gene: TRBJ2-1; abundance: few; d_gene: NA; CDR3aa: CSVDLPLLSANYNEQFF; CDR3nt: TGCAGCGTTGACCTCCCTCTTCTCTCGGCGAATTACAATGAGCAGTTCTTC
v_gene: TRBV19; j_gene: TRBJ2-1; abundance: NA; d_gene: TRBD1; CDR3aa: CASNRIGTGVYNEQFF; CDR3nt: TGTGCCAGTAACAGAATCGGGACAGGGGTCTACAATGAGCAGTTCTTC
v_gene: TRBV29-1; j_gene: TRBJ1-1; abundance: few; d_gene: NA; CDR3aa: CSVGGGGGTEAFF; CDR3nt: TGCAGCGTTGGAGGGGGGGGCGGCACTGAAGCTTTCTTT
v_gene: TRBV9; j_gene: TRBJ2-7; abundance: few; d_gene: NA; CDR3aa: CASSEGITYEQYF; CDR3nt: TGTGCCAGCAGCGAGGGAATTACCTACGAGCAGTACTTC
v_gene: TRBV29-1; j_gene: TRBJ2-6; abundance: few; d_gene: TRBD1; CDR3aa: CSVVQPGQAPSGANVLTF; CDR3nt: TGCAGCGTTGTCCAACCGGGACAGGCCCCCTCTGGGGCCAACGTCCTGACTTTC
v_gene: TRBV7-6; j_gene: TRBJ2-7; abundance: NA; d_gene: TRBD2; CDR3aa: CASSSTPGLGYEQYF; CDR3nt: TGTGCCAGCAGCTCCACCCCGGGACTAGGCTACGAGCAGTACTTC
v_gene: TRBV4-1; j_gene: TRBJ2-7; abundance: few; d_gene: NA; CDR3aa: CASSQEGRIGTYEQYF; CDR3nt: TGCGCCAGCAGCCAAGAGGGAAGGATAGGAACCTACGAGCAGTACTTC
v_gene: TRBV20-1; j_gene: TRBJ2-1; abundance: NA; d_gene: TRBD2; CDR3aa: CSASLLLAGDDNEQFF; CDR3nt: TGCAGTGCTAGTCTACTACTAGCGGGAGACGACAATGAGCAGTTCTTC
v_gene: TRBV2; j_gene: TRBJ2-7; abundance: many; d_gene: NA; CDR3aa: CASKDRIYEQYF; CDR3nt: TGTGCCAGCAAGGACCGAATTTACGAGCAGTACTTC
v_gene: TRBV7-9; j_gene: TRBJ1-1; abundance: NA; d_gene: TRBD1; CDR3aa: CASSSGQEAYTEAFF; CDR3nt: TGTGCCAGCAGCTCGGGACAGGAAGCTTACACTGAAGCTTTCTTT
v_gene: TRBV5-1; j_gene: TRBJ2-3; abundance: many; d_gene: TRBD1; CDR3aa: CASSHPPQGTDTQYF; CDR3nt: TGCGCCAGCAGCCACCCCCCACAGGGGACAGATACGCAGTATTTT
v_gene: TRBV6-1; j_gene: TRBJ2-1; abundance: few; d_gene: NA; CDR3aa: CASSSGRATRFNEQFF; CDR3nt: TGTGCCAGCAGCTCCGGGCGGGCTACCCGGTTCAATGAGCAGTTCTTC
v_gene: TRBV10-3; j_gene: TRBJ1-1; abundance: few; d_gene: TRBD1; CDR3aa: CAISEWDRLGDTEAFF; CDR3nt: TGTGCCATCAGTGAGTGGGACAGGCTAGGGGACACTGAAGCTTTCTTT
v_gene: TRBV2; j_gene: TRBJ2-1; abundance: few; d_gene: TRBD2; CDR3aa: CAGGSGNVNNEQFF; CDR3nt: TGTGCCGGGGGGAGCGGGAATGTTAACAATGAGCAGTTCTTC
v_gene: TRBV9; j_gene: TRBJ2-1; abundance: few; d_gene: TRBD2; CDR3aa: CASSVGLAGEVLNEQFF; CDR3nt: TGTGCCAGCAGCGTAGGGCTAGCGGGAGAAGTACTGAATGAGCAGTTCTTC
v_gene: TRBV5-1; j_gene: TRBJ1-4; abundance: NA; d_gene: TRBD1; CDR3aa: CASSWGGQGEEKLFF; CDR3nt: TGCGCCAGCAGCTGGGGTGGACAGGGGGAAGAAAAACTGTTTTTT
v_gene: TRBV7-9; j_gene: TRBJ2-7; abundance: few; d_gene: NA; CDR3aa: CASSFVPSEPYEQYF; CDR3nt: TGTGCCAGCAGCTTCGTGCCTAGCGAACCCTACGAGCAGTACTTC
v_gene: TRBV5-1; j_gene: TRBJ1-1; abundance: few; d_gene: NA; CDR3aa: CASSLRGAENTEAFF; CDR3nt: TGCGCCAGCAGCTTAAGAGGGGCTGAGAACACTGAAGCTTTCTTT
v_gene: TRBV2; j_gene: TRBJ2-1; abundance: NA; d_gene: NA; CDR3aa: CASRFPANEQFF; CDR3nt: TGTGCCAGCCGTTTTCCAGCTAATGAGCAGTTCTTC
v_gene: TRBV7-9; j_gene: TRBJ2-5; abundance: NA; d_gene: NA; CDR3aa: CASSPPYLSGETQYF; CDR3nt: TGTGCCAGCAGCCCCCCCTACCTGTCGGGGGAGACCCAGTACTTC